The 28 T cell receptor beta chains listed next were all sequenced from one sample in a study of blood T cell repertoires in COVID-19. TCRdb's table, derived via immunoSEQ multiplex PCR, lists solely in-frame clones and lacks some. The repertoire holds 330,000 or so clones, roughly nine tenths seen once, with 3% to 4.5% in the top ten. The sample taken for sequencing was peripheral blood. The receptors here all came from a woman aged 60-75 years with COVID-19, enrolled during active disease.

The J gene is TRBJ2-3, the V gene TRBV7-2; 8 nucleotides align to TRBD2. V dropped 0 bases and J dropped 1; count of bases not matched to a gene: 9. Germline CDR1 and CDR2: SGHTA and FQGNSA. This CDR3 is 18 amino acids long. DNA for the CDR3: TGTGCCAGCAGCTTAGCGCCGTTCCCAGCGGGGGGCACAGATACGCAGTATTTT. Protein: CASSLAPFPAGGTDTQYF.

The chain uses TRBV19 and TRBJ2-2, with 7 bases aligning to TRBD2. J lost 6 bases, V lost 5 bases, and 6 bases had no gene match. This CDR3 is 14 amino acids long. Germline CDR1 and CDR2: LNHDA and SQIVND (reference sequence). CDR3 protein: CASSPHGGAGELFF. The DNA for the CDR3 is TGTGCCAGTAGTCCCCATGGGGGGGCCGGGGAGCTGTTTTTT.

The chain combines TRBV19 with TRBJ1-2; D perhaps matches TRBD1 (5 bases). The CDR3 spans 13 residues. V shed 6 bases and J shed 3 bases, with 11 bases lying between them. CDR1 is LNHDA, CDR2 SQIVND, per germline (reference sequence). In nucleotides, the CDR3 is TGTGCCAGTAGGGAGCTGACAGACTATGGCTACACCTTC. Its translation is CASRELTDYGYTF.

The gene calls are TRBV5-1 and TRBJ2-7; a possible D gene is TRBD1 (7 bases). Deletions cut 4 bases from V and 5 bases from J, with 16 bases between. This CDR3 region has 14 residues. Germline-derived CDR1 and CDR2 are SGHRS and YFSETQ. CDR3 loop: CASSNRGGDDEQYF. Written as DNA, the CDR3 is TGCGCCAGCAGCAACAGGGGAGGAGACGACGAGCAGTACTTC.

The chain couples TRBV5-1 to TRBJ2-5; TRBD1 matches 8 bases. CDR3 length: 15 amino acids. With 7 bases clipped from V and 5 bases from J, the junction kept 13 bases outside the gene matches. Germline CDR1 SGHRS, CDR2 YFSETQ. The CDR3 region is CASSLGQGRHETQYF. DNA of the CDR3: TGCGCCAGCTCCCTAGGACAGGGAAGGCATGAGACCCAGTACTTC.

The chain carries TRBV5-1 and TRBJ1-6, with 7 bases that match TRBD1. CDR3 length: 15 residues. The germline V gene encodes CDR1 SGHRS and CDR2 YFSETQ. J lost 7 bases, V lost 0 bases, and 4 bases had no gene match. This CDR3 is CASSLEQGGNSPLHF. The CDR3, as DNA: TGCGCCAGCAGCTTGGAGCAGGGGGGAAATTCACCCCTCCACTTT.

V gene TRBV20-1 combines with J gene TRBJ1-1; no reliable D call. The CDR3 totals 11 residues. Between the trimmed V and J ends, which lost 3 bases and 6 bases, there was a span of 8 bases. Germline CDR1 DFQATT, CDR2 SNEGSKA (reference sequence). CDR3 in DNA: TGCAGTGCTAGCGCCGGGGCTGAAGCTTTCTTT. This sequence encodes CSASAGAEAFF.

The chain employs TRBV28 and TRBJ1-2; 12 bases match TRBD1. With 1 base clipped from V and 0 bases from J, the junction kept 6 bases outside the gene matches. The germline V gene encodes CDR1 MDHEN and CDR2 SYDVKM. The CDR3 length is 18 residues. The CDR3 loop is CASSLLGQGASANYGYTF. Written as DNA, the CDR3 is TGTGCCAGCAGTTTATTGGGACAGGGGGCGTCAGCTAACTATGGCTACACCTTC.

This chain joins TRBV7-6 and TRBJ2-3, with a possible D match to TRBD2 (6 bases). The germline V and J ends were trimmed by 5 bases and 2 bases, with 17 bases remaining between them. Germline lookup yields CDR1 SGHVS and CDR2 FNYEAQ. The CDR3 loop spans 16 amino acids. The CDR3 loop reads CASSPAAGLPTDTQYF. CDR3 in DNA: TGTGCCAGCAGCCCAGCGGCGGGGTTGCCCACAGATACGCAGTATTTT.

This clone was seen just once. Other DNA sequences of this sample code for an identical CDR3. V is TRBV18 and J is TRBJ1-2; 7 bases align to TRBD1. J gave up 2 bases and V 2 bases, and 2 bases lay outside the gene matches. This CDR3 region has 14 residues. CDR1 is KGHSH, CDR2 LQKENI, per germline. The CDR3: CASSPTGANYGYTF. The CDR3 nucleotides read TGTGCCAGCTCACCAACAGGGGCCAACTATGGCTACACCTTC.

This chain links TRBV4-1 with TRBJ1-4; 7 nucleotides line up with TRBD1. The J segment lost 2 bases and the V segment lost 2 bases, leaving 5 bases of the junction unmatched. The CDR3 loop spans 16 amino acids. CDR1 MGHRA and CDR2 YSYEKL come from the germline V gene. The CDR3 loop reads CASSQTGAVTNEKLFF. The CDR3 coding sequence is TGCGCCAGCAGCCAAACAGGGGCAGTTACTAATGAAAAACTGTTTTTT.

The rearrangement uses TRBV4-2 and TRBJ2-1; D is unresolved. Looked up from germline, CDR1 is LGHNA and CDR2 is YNFKEQ. The CDR3 has 15 residues. V lost 2 bases to trimming and J lost 0 bases, with 8 bases between them. The chain's CDR3 is CASSQRSSSYNEQFF. The CDR3 bases are TGTGCCAGCAGCCAACGGAGCAGCTCCTACAATGAGCAGTTCTTC.

This sequence joins TRBV5-1 and TRBJ2-3, with 7 bases fitting TRBD1. V lost 8 bases and J lost 3; bases outside the gene matches: 12. The CDR3 extends over 15 amino acids. Germline assignment: CDR1 SGHRS and CDR2 YFSETQ. CDR3 nucleotides: TGCGCCAGTTTAACAGGGGCCCTCGGGACAGATACGCAGTATTTT. Translated, it gives CASLTGALGTDTQYF.

The chain carries TRBV9 and TRBJ1-4; TRBD1 might be the D (5 bases). Trimming shortened V by 4 bases and J by 0 bases, and 22 bases separated the two germline ends. The germline V gene encodes CDR1 SGDLS and CDR2 YYNGEE. CDR3 length equals 19 residues. CDR3 in amino acids: CASSSGAPGQPTTNEKLFF. CDR3 sequence (DNA): TGTGCCAGCAGCTCGGGAGCCCCCGGACAACCCACAACTAATGAAAAACTGTTTTTT.

The chain couples TRBV2 to TRBJ1-1; the match to TRBD1 covers 7 bases. Trimming removed 1 base from V and 1 base from J; junction bases left unmatched: 0. The CDR3 covers 14 residues. Looked up from germline, CDR1 is SNHLY and CDR2 is FYNNEI. The CDR3 nucleotides read TGTGCCAGCAGTGAAGGGACAGGGAACACTGAAGCTTTCTTT. This sequence encodes CASSEGTGNTEAFF.

The chain is built from TRBV6-6 and TRBJ2-2; D is ambiguous. The CDR3 has 16 amino acids. V dropped 6 bases and J dropped 4 bases, with 18 bases sitting between them. Per germline, CDR1 MNHNY and CDR2 SVGAGI (reference sequence). The CDR3 coding sequence is TGTGCCAGCAGGCCAGCCGGAGACGGCGGCACCGGGGAGCTGTTTTTT. Protein: CASRPAGDGGTGELFF.

J is TRBJ2-3 and V is TRBV7-9; 13 positions match TRBD2. The J segment lost 4 bases and the V segment lost 5 bases, leaving 9 bases of the junction unmatched. Germline V lookup: CDR1 SEHNR, CDR2 FQNEAQ (reference sequence). This CDR3 has 17 residues. The CDR3 DNA sequence: TGTGCCAGCAGCCGAGGAGGGACTAGCGGGGAGTCAGATACGCAGTATTTT. It translates to CASSRGGTSGESDTQYF.

The gene calls are TRBV11-3 and TRBJ2-7; unclear D gene. The CDR3 contains 15 residues. With 5 bases removed from V and 3 bases from J, the gap between germline ends came to 17 bases. Germline CDR1 is SGHNT and CDR2 is YENEEA. CDR3 DNA: TGTGCCAGCAGCCTAGGGCCTCCTCCCCTCTACGAGCAGTACTTC. This codes for CASSLGPPPLYEQYF.

The chain uses TRBV7-9 and TRBJ1-2; 10 nucleotides line up with TRBD1. The CDR3 is made up of 17 amino acids. The V gene's germline CDR1 is SEHNR and CDR2 FQNEAQ (reference sequence). J lost 1 base, V lost 3 bases, and 8 bases had no gene match. Here the CDR3 reads CASSFGGDRGFNYGYTF. CDR3 in DNA: TGTGCCAGCAGCTTTGGGGGGGACAGGGGCTTTAACTATGGCTACACCTTC.

CDR3 region: CASSQDTGGGNTIYF. DNA for the CDR3: TGTGCCAGCAGCCAGGACACTGGGGGGGGAAACACCATATATTTT. The chain joins TRBV28 to TRBJ1-3, with a weak D call TRBD1 (5 bases). The V gene's germline CDR1 is MDHEN and CDR2 SYDVKM. Trimming took 6 bases from V and 4 from J, leaving 16 bases between them. This CDR3 is 15 amino acids long.

V gene TRBV27 combines with J gene TRBJ1-2; 9 bases map to TRBD1. V was clipped by 3 bases and J by 4 bases; unmatched bases: 6. Per the germline V gene, CDR1 is MNHEY and CDR2 is SMNVEV (reference sequence). This CDR3 contains 15 residues. The CDR3 spells CASSFIQTGGYGYTF. The CDR3 DNA follows: TGTGCCAGCAGTTTCATCCAGACAGGGGGCTATGGCTACACCTTC.

A remark on this clone: Mismatch with germline at one junction end may stem from a read error. The rearrangement uses TRBV2 and TRBJ2-7, with D perhaps matching TRBD1 (6 bases). CDR1 and CDR2 from the germline V gene are SNHLY and FYNNEI. The CDR3 length is 11 residues. CDR3 nucleotide sequence: TGTGCCAGCAGTCCCAGGGGCGATCCGAACTTC. Its protein product is CASSPRGDPNF.

This chain connects TRBV5-1 to TRBJ2-5, with 7 bases identical to TRBD2. After removal of 4 bases from V and 4 bases from J, the junction contained 19 bases not matched to a gene. The CDR3 loop spans 18 amino acids. Germline V lookup: CDR1 SGHRS, CDR2 YFSETQ. CDR3 amino acids: CASSPLAGGGPEGETQYF. In DNA form, the CDR3 reads TGCGCCAGCAGCCCCCTAGCTGGCGGGGGTCCCGAGGGAGAGACCCAGTACTTC.

The chain is built from TRBV20-1 and TRBJ2-7, with D tentatively TRBD2 (5 bases). V was shortened by 4 bases and J by 6 bases, with 10 bases between the two germline ends. CDR1 and CDR2 from the germline V gene are DFQATT and SNEGSKA (reference sequence). The CDR3 consists of 11 residues. This chain's CDR3 is CSATRDGEQYF. DNA of the CDR3: TGCAGTGCTACCCGGGATGGCGAGCAGTACTTC.

This clone was seen a single time. The chain employs TRBV2 and TRBJ1-1, with D unclear. Trimming pared 4 bases from V and 4 bases from J, leaving 10 bases between. The germline V gene has CDR1 SNHLY and CDR2 FYNNEI. This CDR3 region has 13 residues. The CDR3 loop reads CASSGRFPTEAFF. For the CDR3, the DNA is TGTGCCAGCAGTGGCAGGTTTCCCACTGAAGCTTTCTTT. The full variable domain, in which reference TRBV2 and TRBJ1-1 provide the parts outside the CDR3, is EPEVTQTPSHQVTQMGQEVILRCVPISNHLYFYWYRQILGQKVEFLVSFYNNEISEKSEIFDDQFSVERPDGSNFTLKIRSTKLEDSAMYFCASSGRFPTEAFFGQGTRLTVV.

This clone came up a few times. The V call is TRBV27, the J call TRBJ1-2; D remains ambiguous. The germline V and J ends were trimmed by 5 bases and 4 bases, with 14 bases remaining between them. CDR1 MNHEY and CDR2 SMNVEV come from the germline V gene (reference sequence). This CDR3 region has 14 residues. DNA of the CDR3: TGTGCCAGCAGTACCGGCGGGTGGGCCTATGGCTACACCTTC. Its protein product is CASSTGGWAYGYTF.

This chain connects TRBV7-3 to TRBJ2-1; D unclear. V shed 6 bases and J shed 4 bases, with 16 bases lying between them. Germline V CDR1 and CDR2: SGHTA, FQGTGA. This CDR3 region has 15 residues. The CDR3 DNA reads as TGTGCCAGCAGTCCTGCGGCGGCCTTATACAATGAGCAGTTCTTC. Its translation: CASSPAAALYNEQFF.

The gene calls are TRBV5-8 and TRBJ2-7; TRBD1 aligns across 7 bases. CDR1 is SGHTS and CDR2 is YDEGEE in the germline V gene. The CDR3 has 14 amino acids. Trimming cost V 5 bases and J 0 bases; bases outside gene matches: 5. CDR3 sequence reads: CASRGQLYSYEQYF. Here the CDR3 DNA reads TGTGCCAGCAGGGGACAGCTCTACTCCTACGAGCAGTACTTC.